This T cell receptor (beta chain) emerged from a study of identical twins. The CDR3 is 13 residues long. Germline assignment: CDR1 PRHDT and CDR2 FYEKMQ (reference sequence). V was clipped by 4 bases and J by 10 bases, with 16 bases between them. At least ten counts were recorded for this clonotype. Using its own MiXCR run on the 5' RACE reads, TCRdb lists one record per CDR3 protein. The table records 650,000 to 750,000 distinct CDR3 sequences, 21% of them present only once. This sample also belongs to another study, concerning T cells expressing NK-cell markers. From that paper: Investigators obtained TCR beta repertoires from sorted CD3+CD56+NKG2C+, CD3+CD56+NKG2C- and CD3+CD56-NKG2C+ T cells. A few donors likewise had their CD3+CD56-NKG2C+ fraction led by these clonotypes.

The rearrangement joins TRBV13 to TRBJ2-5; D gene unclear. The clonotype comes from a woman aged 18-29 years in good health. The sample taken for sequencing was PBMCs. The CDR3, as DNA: TGTGCCAGCAGCTCGCCGACCTATCGAGGCCAGTACTTC. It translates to CASSSPTYRGQYF.